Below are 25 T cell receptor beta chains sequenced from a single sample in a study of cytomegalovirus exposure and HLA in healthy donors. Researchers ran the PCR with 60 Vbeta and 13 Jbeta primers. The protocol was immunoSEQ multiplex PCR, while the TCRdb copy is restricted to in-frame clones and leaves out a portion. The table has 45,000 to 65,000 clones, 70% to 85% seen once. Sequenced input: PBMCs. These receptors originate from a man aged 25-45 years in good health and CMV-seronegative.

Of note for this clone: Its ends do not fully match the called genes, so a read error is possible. The CDR3 loop is CSVEVDTVYEQYF. CDR3 nucleotide sequence: TGCAGCGTCGAAGTCGATACAGTTTACGAGCAGTACTTC. This chain links TRBV29-1 with TRBJ2-5; D is undetermined. The end of the DNA is better explained by TRBJ2-7, so the J call may be wrong. Germline assignment: CDR1 SQVTM and CDR2 ANQGSEA. This CDR3 region has 13 residues.

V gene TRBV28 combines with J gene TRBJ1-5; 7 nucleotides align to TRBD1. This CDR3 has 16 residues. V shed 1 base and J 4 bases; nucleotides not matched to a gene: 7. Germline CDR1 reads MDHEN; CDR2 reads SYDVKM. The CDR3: CASSLYRGGGNQPQHF. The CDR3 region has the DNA TGTGCCAGCAGTTTATATCGAGGGGGCGGGAATCAGCCCCAGCATTTT.

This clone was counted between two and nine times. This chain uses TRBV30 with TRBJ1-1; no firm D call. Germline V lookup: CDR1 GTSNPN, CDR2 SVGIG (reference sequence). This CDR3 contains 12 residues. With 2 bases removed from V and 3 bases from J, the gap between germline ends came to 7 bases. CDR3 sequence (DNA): TGTGCCTGGAGTAGAGGGTACACTGAAGCTTTCTTT. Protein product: CAWSRGYTEAFF.

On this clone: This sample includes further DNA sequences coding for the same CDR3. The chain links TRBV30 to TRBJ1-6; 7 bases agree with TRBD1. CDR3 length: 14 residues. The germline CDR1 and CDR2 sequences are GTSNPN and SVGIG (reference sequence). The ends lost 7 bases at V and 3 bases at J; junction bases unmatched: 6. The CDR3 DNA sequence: TGTGCCTTTATGACAGGGAGCTATAATTCACCCCTCCACTTT. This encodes CAFMTGSYNSPLHF.

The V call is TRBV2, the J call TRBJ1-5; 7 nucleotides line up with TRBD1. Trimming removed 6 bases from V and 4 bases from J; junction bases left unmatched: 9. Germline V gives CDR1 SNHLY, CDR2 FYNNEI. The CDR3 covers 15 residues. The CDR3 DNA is TGTGCCAGCAGACAACAGGGGACGCTGAATCAGCCCCAGCATTTT. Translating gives CASRQQGTLNQPQHF. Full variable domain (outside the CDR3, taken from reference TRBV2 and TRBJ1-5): EPEVTQTPSHQVTQMGQEVILRCVPISNHLYFYWYRQILGQKVEFLVSFYNNEISEKSEIFDDQFSVERPDGSNFTLKIRSTKLEDSAMYFCASRQQGTLNQPQHFGDGTRLSIL.

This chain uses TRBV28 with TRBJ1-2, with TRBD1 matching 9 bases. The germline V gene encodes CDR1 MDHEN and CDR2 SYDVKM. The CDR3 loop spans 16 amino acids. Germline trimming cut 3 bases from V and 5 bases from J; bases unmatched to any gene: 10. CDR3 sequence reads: CASSLGTGTLGYGYTF. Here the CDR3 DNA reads TGTGCCAGCAGTTTGGGGACAGGGACGCTTGGGTATGGCTACACCTTC.

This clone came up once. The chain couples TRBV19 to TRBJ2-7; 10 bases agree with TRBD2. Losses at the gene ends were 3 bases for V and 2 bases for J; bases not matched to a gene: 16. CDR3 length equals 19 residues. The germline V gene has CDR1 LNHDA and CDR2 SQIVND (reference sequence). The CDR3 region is CASSILASGSSLSPYEQYF. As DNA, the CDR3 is TGTGCCAGTAGTATCCTAGCTAGCGGGAGTTCTTTGAGCCCCTACGAGCAGTACTTC.

The CDR3 DNA sequence: TGTGCCAGCACAGATAGCGGGAGCCTTAATGAGCAGTTCTTC. Its protein product is CASTDSGSLNEQFF. This chain joins TRBV2 and TRBJ2-1, with 9 bases lining up with TRBD2. The length of the CDR3 is 14 residues. The junction had 8 bases not matched to a gene; V was cut back by 7 bases and J by 7 bases. Germline V gives CDR1 SNHLY, CDR2 FYNNEI. The full variable domain, rest sourced from reference TRBV2 and TRBJ2-1, is EPEVTQTPSHQVTQMGQEVILRCVPISNHLYFYWYRQILGQKVEFLVSFYNNEISEKSEIFDDQFSVERPDGSNFTLKIRSTKLEDSAMYFCASTDSGSLNEQFFGPGTRLTVL.

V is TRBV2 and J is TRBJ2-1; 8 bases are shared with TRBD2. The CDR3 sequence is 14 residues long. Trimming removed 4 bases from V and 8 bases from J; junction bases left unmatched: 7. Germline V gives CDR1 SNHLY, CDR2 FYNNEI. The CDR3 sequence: CASSGGTRIDEQFF. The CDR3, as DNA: TGTGCCAGCAGTGGGGGGACTAGAATAGATGAGCAGTTCTTC.

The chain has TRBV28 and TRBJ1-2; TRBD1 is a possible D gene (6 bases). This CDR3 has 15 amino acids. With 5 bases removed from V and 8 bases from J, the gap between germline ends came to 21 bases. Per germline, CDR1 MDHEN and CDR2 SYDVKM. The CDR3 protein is CASSLNPQGRRGYTF. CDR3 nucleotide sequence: TGTGCCAGCAGTCTAAACCCACAGGGACGGCGAGGCTACACCTTC.

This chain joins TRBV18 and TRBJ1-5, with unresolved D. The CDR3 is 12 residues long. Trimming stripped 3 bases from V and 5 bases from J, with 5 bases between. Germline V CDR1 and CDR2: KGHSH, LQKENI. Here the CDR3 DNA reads TGTGCCAGCTCACCTCCCGATCAGCCCCAGCATTTT. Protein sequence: CASSPPDQPQHF. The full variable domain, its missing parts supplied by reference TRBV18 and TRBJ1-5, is NAGVMQNPRHLVRRRGQEARLRCSPMKGHSHVYWYRQLPEEGLKFMVYLQKENIIDESGMPKERFSAEFPKEGPSILRIQQVVRGDSAAYFCASSPPDQPQHFGDGTRLSIL.

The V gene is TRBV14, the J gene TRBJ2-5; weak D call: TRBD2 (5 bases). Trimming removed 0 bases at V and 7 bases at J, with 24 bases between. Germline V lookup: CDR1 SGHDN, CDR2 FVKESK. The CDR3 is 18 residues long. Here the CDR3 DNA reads TGTGCCAGCAGCCAAGAACAACCCCCCCGGGGTCCGTCTCGGACCCAGTACTTC. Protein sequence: CASSQEQPPRGPSRTQYF.

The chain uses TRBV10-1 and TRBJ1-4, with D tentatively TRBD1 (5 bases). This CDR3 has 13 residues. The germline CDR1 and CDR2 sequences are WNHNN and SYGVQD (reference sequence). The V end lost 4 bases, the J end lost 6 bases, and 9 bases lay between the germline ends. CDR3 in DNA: TGCGCCAGCAGTGCCAGGGTTGATGAAAAACTGTTTTTT. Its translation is CASSARVDEKLFF.

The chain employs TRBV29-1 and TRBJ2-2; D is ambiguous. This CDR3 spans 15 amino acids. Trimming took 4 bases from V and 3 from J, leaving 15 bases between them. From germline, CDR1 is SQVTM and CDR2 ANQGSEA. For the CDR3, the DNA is TGCAGCGTTGTCCCTTTTCCCCAGGACACCGGGGAGCTGTTTTTT. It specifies CSVVPFPQDTGELFF.

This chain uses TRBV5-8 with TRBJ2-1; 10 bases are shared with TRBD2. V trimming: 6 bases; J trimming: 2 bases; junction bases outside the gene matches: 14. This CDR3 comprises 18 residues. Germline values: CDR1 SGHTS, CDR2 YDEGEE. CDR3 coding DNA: TGTGCCAGCACCCCTGCGGCTAGCGGGAGTTTCGCCTACAATGAGCAGTTCTTC. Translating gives CASTPAASGSFAYNEQFF.

As DNA, the CDR3 is TGTGCCAGCAGCCTCCAGCCAGGAACCTACGAGCAGTACTTC. This sequence encodes CASSLQPGTYEQYF. The rearrangement links TRBV5-8 to TRBJ2-7; D is undetermined. With 4 bases removed from V and 2 bases from J, the gap between germline ends came to 13 bases. The CDR3 runs to 14 residues. The germline gives CDR1 SGHTS, CDR2 YDEGEE.

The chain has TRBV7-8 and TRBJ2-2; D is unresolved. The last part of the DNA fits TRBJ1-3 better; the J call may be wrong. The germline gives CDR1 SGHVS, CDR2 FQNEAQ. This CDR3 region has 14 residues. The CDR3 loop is CASSLAMRGNTIYF. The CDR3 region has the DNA TGTGCCAGCAGCTTAGCGATGCGGGGAAACACCATATATTTT.

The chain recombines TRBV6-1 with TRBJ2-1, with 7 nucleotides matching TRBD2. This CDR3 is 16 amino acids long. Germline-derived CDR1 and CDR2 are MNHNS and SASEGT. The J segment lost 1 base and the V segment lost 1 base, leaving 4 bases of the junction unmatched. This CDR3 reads CASSEGAGGSYNEQFF. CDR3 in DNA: TGTGCCAGCAGTGAAGGGGCCGGGGGGTCCTACAATGAGCAGTTCTTC.

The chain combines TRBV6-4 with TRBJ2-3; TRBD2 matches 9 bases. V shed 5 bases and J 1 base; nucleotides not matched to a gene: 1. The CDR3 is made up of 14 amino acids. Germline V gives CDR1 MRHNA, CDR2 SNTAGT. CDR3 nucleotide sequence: TGTGCCAGCAGTTTAGCGGGGGGCACAGATACGCAGTATTTT. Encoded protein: CASSLAGGTDTQYF.

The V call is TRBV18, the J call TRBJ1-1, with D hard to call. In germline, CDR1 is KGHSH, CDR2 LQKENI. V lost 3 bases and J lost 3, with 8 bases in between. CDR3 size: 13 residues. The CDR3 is CASSPSQDTEAFF. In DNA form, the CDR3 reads TGTGCCAGCTCACCCTCCCAGGACACTGAAGCTTTCTTT.

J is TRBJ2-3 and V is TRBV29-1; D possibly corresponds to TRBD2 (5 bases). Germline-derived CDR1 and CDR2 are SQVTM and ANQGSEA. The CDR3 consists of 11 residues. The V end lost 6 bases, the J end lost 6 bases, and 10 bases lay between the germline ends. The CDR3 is CSVTRADTQYF. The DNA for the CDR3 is TGCAGCGTCACGAGGGCGGATACGCAGTATTTT.

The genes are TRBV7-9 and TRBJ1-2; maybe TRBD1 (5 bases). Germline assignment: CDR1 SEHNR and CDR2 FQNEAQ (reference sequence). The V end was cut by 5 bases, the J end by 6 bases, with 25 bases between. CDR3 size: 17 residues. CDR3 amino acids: CASSTGGARAAIDGYTF. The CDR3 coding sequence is TGTGCCAGCAGCACAGGAGGGGCTAGGGCCGCTATAGATGGCTACACCTTC.

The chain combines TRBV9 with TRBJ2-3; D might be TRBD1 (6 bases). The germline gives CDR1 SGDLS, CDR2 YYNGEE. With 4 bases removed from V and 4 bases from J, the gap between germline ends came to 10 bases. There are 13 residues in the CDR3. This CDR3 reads CASSSQGPDTQYF. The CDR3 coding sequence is TGTGCCAGCAGCTCACAGGGACCAGATACGCAGTATTTT.

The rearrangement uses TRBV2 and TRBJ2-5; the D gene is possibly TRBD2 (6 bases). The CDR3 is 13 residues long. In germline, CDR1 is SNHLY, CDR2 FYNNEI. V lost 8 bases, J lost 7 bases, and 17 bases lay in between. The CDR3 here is CASRGGPGGTQYF. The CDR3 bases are TGTGCCAGCCGGGGCGGACCCGGGGGGACCCAGTACTTC.

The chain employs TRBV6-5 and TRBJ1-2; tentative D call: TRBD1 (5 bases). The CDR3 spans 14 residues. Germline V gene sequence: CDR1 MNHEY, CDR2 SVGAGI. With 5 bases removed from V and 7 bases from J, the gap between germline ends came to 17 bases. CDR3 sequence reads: CASSGDSRLRGYTF. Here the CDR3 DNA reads TGTGCCAGCAGTGGTGACAGCCGCCTTCGTGGCTACACCTTC.